Given below is one T cell receptor (beta chain) in context. Its antigen is unidentified. This sample stems from a study of cytomegalovirus exposure and HLA in healthy donors. At the level of the study: A data release that came early held approximately 85 million unique TCRs from HLA-typed donors. For the 300 to 450 genotyped donors, 75% to 90% fell within the Caucasian-associated ancestry cluster. The study, taken as a whole, reports: Among immune exposure information, only CMV serostatus was available. Later analysis showed TCR association rates varying by HLA locus, highest for DRB1 and lowest for HLA-C.

PCR employed 60 Vbeta and 13 Jbeta primers. The table came from immunoSEQ multiplex PCR; TCRdb's copy has only in-frame clones and leaves some out. This sample has more than 85,000 clones; 75% to 85% occur once, and the top ten carry approximately 3.6%. The J segment lost 5 bases and the V segment lost 1 base, leaving 5 bases of the junction unmatched. CDR1 and CDR2 (germline): SGHNT, YYREEE (reference sequence). The CDR3 totals 16 residues. This TCR was sampled from a woman between 45 and 60 years old in good health and CMV-seropositive. Sequenced sample: PBMCs. The rearrangement uses TRBV5-4 and TRBJ2-2; 10 bases map to TRBD2. Here the CDR3 reads CASSLSLAGITGELFF. Written as DNA, the CDR3 is TGTGCCAGCAGCTTGTCACTAGCGGGAATAACCGGGGAGCTGTTTTTT.